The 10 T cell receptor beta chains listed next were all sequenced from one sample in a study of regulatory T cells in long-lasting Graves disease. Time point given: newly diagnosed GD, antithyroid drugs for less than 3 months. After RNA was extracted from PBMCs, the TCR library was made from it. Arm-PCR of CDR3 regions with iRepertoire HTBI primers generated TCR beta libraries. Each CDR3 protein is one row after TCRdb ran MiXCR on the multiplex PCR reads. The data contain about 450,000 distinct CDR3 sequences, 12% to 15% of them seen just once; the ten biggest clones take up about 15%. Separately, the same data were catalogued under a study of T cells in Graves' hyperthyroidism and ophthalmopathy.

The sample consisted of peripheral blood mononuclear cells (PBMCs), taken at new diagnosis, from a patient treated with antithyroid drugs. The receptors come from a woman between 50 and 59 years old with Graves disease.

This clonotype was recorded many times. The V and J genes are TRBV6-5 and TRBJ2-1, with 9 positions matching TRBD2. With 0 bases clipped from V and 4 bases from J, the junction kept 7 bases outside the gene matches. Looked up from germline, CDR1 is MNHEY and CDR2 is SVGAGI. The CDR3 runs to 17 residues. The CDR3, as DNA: TGTGCCAGCAGTTACTCGGGGCTAGCGGGGACATACAATGAGCAGTTCTTC. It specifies CASSYSGLAGTYNEQFF.

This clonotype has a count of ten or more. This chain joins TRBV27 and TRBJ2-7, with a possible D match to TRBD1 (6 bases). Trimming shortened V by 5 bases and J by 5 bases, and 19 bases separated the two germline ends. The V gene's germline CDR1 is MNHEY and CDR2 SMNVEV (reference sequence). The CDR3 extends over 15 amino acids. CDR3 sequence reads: CASSQSGTPRNEQYF. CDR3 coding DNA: TGTGCCAGCAGTCAGTCCGGGACACCAAGGAACGAGCAGTACTTC.

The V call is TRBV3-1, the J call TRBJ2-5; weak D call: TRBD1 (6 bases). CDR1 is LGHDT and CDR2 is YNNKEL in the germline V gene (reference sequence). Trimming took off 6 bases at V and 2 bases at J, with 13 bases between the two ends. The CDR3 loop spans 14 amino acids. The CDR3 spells CASSRRTAQETQYF. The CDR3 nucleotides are TGTGCCAGCAGTCGTAGGACAGCACAAGAGACCCAGTACTTC.

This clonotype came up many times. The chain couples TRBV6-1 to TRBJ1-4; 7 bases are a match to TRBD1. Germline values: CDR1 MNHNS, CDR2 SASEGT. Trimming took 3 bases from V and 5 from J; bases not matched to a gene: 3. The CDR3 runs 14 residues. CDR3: CASSEGQLNEKLFF. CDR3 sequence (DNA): TGTGCCAGCAGTGAGGGACAGCTGAATGAAAAACTGTTTTTT.

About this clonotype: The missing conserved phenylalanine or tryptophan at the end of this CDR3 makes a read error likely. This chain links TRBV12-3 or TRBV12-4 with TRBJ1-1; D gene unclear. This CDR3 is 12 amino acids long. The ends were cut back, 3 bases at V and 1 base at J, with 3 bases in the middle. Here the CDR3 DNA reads TGTGCCAGCAGTTTCCCGAACACTGAAGCTTTCTCT. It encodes CASSFPNTEAFS.

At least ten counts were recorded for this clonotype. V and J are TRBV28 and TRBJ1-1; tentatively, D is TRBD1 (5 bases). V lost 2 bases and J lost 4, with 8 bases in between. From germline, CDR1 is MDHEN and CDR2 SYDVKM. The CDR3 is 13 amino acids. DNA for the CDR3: TGTGCCAGCAGTTTAGAGGGGACCACTGAAGCTTTCTTT. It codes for CASSLEGTTEAFF.

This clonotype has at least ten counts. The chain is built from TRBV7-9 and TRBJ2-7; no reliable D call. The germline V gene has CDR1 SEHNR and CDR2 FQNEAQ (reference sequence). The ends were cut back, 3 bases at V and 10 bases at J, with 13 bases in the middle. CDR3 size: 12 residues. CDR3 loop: CASSFIAGNQYF. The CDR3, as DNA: TGTGCCAGCAGCTTCATCGCTGGCAACCAGTACTTC. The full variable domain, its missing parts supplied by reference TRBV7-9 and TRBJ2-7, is DTGVSQNPRHKITKRGQNVTFRCDPISEHNRLYWYRQTLGQGPEFLTYFQNEAQLEKSRLLSDRFSAERPKGSFSTLEIQRTEQGDSAMYLCASSFIAGNQYFGPGTRLTVT.

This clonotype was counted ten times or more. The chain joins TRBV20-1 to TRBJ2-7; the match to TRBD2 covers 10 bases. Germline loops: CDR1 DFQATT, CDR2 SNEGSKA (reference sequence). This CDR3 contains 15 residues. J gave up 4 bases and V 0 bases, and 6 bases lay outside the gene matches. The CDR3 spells CSARDLAGEVYEQYF. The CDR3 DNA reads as TGCAGTGCTAGAGATCTAGCGGGAGAGGTATACGAGCAGTACTTC.

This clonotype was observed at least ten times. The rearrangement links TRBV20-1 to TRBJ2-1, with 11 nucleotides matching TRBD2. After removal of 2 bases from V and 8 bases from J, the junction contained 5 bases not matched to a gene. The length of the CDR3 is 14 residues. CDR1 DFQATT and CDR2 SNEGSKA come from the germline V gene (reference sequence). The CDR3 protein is CSARSGLAGDEQFF. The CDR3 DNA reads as TGCAGTGCTAGATCAGGACTAGCGGGCGATGAGCAGTTCTTC.

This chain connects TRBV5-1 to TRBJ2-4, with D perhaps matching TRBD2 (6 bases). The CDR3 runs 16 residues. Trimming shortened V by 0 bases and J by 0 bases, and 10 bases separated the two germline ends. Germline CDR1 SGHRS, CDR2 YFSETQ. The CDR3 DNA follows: TGCGCCAGCAGCTTGGCCGCGGGACCAGCCAAAAACATTCAGTACTTC. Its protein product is CASSLAAGPAKNIQYF.